These 4 T cell receptor beta chains were all obtained from the same sample, sequenced in a study of blood T cells in healthy people across ages. The use of a sample-barcoded 5' primer and a J-beta primer mix characterized a second PCR of roughly 6 to 12 cycles. TCRdb re-analysed the 5' RACE reads in MiXCR, keeping a single row per CDR3 protein. The profile covers about 680,000 distinct CDR3 sequences, with roughly 50% appearing a single time and roughly a third taken by the ten largest. The sample taken for sequencing was blood. The origin of the receptors is a woman aged 60-70 years in good health.

The V gene is TRBV20-1, the J gene TRBJ2-1, with 7 bases that match TRBD2. The CDR3 loop spans 17 amino acids. Unmatched junction bases numbered 11, after V lost 1 base and J lost 2 bases. Germline V CDR1 and CDR2: DFQATT, SNEGSKA (reference sequence). The CDR3 DNA follows: TGCAGTGCTAGAGCCGGCCTCGGGAGCGGGACCTACAATGAGCAGTTCTTC. Translating gives CSARAGLGSGTYNEQFF.

This chain links TRBV6-2 or TRBV6-3 with TRBJ2-7, with 8 nucleotides matching TRBD2. With V trimmed by 4 bases and J by 4 bases, 6 bases remained unmatched. The CDR3 consists of 14 residues. Germline assignment: CDR1 MNHEY and CDR2 SVGEGT. As DNA, the CDR3 is TGTGCCAGCAGTTGGAATAGCGGGGCGTACGAGCAGTACTTC. Its protein product is CASSWNSGAYEQYF.

V is TRBV24-1 and J is TRBJ2-1, with TRBD2 identical over 8 bases. The germline gives CDR1 KGHDR, CDR2 SFDVKD. Trimming cost V 3 bases and J 4 bases; bases outside gene matches: 7. CDR3 size: 16 residues. CDR3 nucleotides: TGTGCCACCAGTGATAACCTAGCGGGTCTTTACAATGAGCAGTTCTTC. Protein product: CATSDNLAGLYNEQFF.

The CDR3 DNA sequence: TGTGCCAGCAGCCCCCAGCGGGAGGTCTACAATGAGCAGTACTTC. Amino acids: CASSPQREVYNEQYF. The genes are TRBV7-2 and TRBJ2-5; 9 nucleotides line up with TRBD2. The germline gives CDR1 SGHTA, CDR2 FQGNSA. V was pared by 5 bases and J by 11 bases, with 15 bases of the junction left unmatched. The CDR3 spans 15 residues.